This TCR beta chain was documented in a study of regulatory T cells in long-lasting Graves disease (dated by TCRdb to about 2021). Study-wide context: Newly diagnosed Graves' disease patients had taken antithyroid drugs for less than 3 months. Persistent Graves' disease patients were compared with newly diagnosed Graves' disease patients by peripheral blood TCR sequencing and RNA sequencing. TCR sequencing covered about 13 persistent and 20 newly diagnosed Graves' disease patients, 33 samples in total. The study took place in China and was registered as a clinical trial. Study-level results and caveats: Only the TCR beta chain was sequenced and analyzed. Peripheral blood alone was examined, since thyroid tissue, which constituted the primary lesion, could not be accessed. Compared with newly diagnosed patients, patients with persistent Graves' disease had lower TCR Shannon entropy and fewer highly expanded clones, which suggests clonal expansion. The small sample size was acknowledged by the authors as a limitation that may reduce accuracy. A larger number of public clonotypes was shared among persistent patients (fewer than 3,000) than among newly diagnosed patients (around 970).

The protocol used for the library was multiplex PCR. Sequencer: Illumina HiSeq 4000. CDR3 regions were amplified by Arm-PCR with iRepertoire HTBI primers to construct TCR beta libraries. Before sequencing, the PCR products underwent gel purification. The study's own analysis went as follows. A total of some 60 TRBV and under 15 TRBJ segments were identified across samples and were used for gene usage analysis of CDR3 amino acid clonotypes. Filtered high-quality paired reads were merged into contigs using COPE and FqMerger. BLAST was used to align contigs to IMGT TRBV, TRBD and TRBJ reference genes, with CDR3 defined following IMGT. Clonotypes above 0.1% frequency were classified as highly expanded clones. Shannon entropy was used to measure repertoire diversity, and the Gini coefficient was used to measure V-J evenness. Clonotypes shared by more than one individual were considered public. Clones were called with MiXCR by TCRdb after fastp trimmed the public reads at Q25, and only in-frame beta chains were retained. A single entry per CDR3 protein holds the most common genes and DNA from its merged rows. Clone size and V and J calls follow TCRdb, not the original study. This sample has about 400,000 distinct CDR3 sequences in its table, and 15% to 18% of those were observed once. The ten largest clones take up 20% to 25% of the sample.

Sample time point, as interpreted from the label and publication: newly diagnosed GD, antithyroid drugs for less than 3 months. RNA was extracted from PBMCs in TRIzol for both TCR sequencing and RNA sequencing. The diagnosis of Graves' disease followed American Thyroid Association guidelines. Recruitment of patients was carried out at an endocrinology department in Xi'an, China. From each patient, about 8.9 milliliters of peripheral blood was collected into an EDTA anticoagulant tube. Ficoll Paque Plus density gradient separation was used to isolate PBMCs, and no additional T cell sorting was done. An Agilent 2100 Bioanalyzer and agarose gel were used to check RNA quality, and a NanoDrop 2000 was used to measure RNA concentration. At least ten counts were recorded for this clonotype. Its antigen is unknown. No much larger clone exists at a distance of one base, and base qualities are not known. The sequenced sample was peripheral blood mononuclear cells (PBMCs), obtained at new diagnosis, from a patient treated with antithyroid drugs. The sequence derives from a female donor with Graves disease.

The DNA sequence is given as TGTGCCAGCAGTTTAATGGTTTTCCGGACGCGCGAGCAGTTCTTC. The encoded protein is CASSLMVFRTREQFF. This sequence uses TRBV12-3 or TRBV12-4 and TRBJ2-1; the D gene identity is not certain. Counted from cysteine to phenylalanine, this CDR3 has 15 amino acids. Just CDR3 DNA is preserved here, 45 bases in frame from base 1. A distance of 18 bases separates the germline ends of V and J, which lose 2 bases and 10 bases respectively.